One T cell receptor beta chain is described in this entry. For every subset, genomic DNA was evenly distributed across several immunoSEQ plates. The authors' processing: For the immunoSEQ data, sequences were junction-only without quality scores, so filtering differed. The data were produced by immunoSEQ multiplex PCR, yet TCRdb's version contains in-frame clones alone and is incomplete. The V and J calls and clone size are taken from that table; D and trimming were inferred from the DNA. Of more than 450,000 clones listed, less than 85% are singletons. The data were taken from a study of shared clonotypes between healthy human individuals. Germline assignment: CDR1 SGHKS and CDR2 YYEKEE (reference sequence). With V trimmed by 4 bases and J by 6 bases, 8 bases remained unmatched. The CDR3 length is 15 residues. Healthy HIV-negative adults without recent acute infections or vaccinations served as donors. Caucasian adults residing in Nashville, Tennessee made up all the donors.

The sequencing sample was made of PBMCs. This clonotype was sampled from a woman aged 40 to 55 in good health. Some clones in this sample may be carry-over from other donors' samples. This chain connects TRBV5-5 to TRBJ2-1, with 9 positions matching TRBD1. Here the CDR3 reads CASSPHRGPVNEQFF. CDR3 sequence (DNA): TGTGCCAGCAGCCCACACAGGGGGCCGGTCAATGAGCAGTTCTTC.